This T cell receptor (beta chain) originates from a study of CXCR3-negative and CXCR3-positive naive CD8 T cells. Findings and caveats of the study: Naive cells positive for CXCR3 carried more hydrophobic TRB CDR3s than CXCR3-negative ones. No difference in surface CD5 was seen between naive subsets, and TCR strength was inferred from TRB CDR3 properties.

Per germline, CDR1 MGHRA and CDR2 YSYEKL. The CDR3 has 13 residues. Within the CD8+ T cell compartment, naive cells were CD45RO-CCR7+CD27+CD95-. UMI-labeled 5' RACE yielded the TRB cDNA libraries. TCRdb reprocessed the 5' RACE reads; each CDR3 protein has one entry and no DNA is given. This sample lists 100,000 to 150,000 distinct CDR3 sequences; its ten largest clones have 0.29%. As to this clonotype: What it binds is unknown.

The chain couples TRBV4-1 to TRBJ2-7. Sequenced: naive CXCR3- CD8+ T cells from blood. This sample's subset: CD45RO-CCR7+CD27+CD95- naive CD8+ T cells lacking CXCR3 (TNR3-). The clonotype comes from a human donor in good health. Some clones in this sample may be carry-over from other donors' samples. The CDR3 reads CASSQKSGYEQYF.